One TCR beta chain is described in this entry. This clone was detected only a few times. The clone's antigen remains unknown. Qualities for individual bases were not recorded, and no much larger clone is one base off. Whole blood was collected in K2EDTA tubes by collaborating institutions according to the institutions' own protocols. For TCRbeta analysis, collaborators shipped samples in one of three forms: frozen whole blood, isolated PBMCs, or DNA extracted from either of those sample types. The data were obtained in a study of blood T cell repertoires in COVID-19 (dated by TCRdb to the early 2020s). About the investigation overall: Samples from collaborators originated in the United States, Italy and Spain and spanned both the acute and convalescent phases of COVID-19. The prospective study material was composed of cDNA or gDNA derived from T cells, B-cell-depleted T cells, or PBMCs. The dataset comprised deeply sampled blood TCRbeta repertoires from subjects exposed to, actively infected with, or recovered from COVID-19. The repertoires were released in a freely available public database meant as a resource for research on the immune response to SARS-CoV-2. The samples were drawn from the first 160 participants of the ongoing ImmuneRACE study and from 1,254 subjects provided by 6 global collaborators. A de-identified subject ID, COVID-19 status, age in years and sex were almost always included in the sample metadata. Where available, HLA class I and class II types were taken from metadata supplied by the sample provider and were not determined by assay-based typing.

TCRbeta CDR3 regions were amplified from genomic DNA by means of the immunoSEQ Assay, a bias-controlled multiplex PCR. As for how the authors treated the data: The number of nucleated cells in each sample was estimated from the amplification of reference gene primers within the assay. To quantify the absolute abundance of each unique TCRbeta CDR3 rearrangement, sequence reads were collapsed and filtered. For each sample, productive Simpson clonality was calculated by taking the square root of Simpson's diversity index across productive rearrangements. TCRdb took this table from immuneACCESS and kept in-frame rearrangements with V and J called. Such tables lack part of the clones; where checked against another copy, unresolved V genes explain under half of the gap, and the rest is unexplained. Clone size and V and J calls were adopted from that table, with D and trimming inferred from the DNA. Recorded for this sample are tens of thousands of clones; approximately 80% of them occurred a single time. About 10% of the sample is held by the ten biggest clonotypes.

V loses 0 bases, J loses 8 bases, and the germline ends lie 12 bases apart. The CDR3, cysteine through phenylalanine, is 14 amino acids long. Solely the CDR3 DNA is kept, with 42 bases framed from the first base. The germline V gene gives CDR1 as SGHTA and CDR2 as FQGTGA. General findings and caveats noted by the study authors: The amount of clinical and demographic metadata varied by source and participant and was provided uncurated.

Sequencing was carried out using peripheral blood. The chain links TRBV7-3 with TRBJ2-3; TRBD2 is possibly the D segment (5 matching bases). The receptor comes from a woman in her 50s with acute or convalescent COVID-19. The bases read TGTGCCAGCAGCTTAACGGACCGAAGCGGTACGCAGTATTTT. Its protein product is CASSLTDRSGTQYF.